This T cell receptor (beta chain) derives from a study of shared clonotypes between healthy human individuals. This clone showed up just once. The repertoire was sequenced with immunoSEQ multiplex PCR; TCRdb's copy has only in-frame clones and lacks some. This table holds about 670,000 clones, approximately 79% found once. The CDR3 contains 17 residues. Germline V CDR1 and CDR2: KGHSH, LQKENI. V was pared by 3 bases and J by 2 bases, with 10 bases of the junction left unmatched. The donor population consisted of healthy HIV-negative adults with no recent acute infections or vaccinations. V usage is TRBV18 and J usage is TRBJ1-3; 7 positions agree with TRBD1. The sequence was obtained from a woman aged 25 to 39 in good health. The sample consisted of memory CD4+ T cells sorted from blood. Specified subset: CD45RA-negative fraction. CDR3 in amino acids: CASSPVDNRGTGNTIYF. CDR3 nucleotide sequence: TGTGCCAGCTCACCGGTCGATAACAGGGGTACTGGAAACACCATATATTTT.